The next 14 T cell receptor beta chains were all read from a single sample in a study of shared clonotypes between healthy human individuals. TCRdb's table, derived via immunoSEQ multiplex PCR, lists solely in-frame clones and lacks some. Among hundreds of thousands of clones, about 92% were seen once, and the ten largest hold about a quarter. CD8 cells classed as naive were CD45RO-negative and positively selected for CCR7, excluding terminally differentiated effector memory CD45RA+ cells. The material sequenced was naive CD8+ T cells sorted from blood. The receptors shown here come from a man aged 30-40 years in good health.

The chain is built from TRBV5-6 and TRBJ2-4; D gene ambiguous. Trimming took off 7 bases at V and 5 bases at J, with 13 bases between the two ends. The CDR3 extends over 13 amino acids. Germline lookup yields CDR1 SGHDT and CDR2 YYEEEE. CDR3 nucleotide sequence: TGTGCCAGCGATCGGGCAGGCCAAAACATTCAGTACTTC. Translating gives CASDRAGQNIQYF.

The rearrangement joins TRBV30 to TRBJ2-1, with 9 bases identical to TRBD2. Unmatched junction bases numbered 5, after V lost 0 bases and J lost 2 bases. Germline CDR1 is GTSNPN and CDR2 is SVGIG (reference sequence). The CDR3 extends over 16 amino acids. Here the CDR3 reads CAWSVGLAFPYNEQFF. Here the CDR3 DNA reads TGTGCCTGGAGTGTGGGACTAGCTTTTCCCTACAATGAGCAGTTCTTC.

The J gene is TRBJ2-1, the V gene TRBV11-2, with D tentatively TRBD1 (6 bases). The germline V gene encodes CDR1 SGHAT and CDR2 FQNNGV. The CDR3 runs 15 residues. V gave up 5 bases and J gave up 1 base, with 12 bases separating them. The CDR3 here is CASSPPGVSYNEQFF. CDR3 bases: TGTGCCAGCAGCCCCCCAGGGGTTTCCTACAATGAGCAGTTCTTC.

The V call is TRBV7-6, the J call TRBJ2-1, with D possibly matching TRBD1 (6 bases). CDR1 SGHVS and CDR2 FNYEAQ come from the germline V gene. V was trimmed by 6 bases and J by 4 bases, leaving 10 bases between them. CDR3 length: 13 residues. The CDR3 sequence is CASRDTGYNEQFF. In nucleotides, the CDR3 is TGTGCCAGCAGAGACACAGGGTACAATGAGCAGTTCTTC.

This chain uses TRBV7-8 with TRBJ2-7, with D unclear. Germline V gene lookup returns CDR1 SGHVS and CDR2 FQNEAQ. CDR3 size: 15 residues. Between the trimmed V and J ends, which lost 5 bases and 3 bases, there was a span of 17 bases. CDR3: CASSQPINGYYEQYF. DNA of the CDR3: TGTGCCAGCAGCCAACCCATTAACGGCTACTACGAGCAGTACTTC.

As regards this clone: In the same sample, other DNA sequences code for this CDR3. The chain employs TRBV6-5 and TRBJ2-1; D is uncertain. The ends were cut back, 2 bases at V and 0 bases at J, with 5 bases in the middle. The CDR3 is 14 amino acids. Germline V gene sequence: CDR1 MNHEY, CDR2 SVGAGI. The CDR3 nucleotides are TGTGCCAGCAGTTACGCCAGCTCCTACAATGAGCAGTTCTTC. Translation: CASSYASSYNEQFF.

This CDR3 is CASSGLAGRGNTGELFF. The CDR3 DNA reads as TGTGCCAGCAGTGGACTAGCGGGACGGGGGAACACCGGGGAGCTGTTTTTT. The J gene is TRBJ2-2, the V gene TRBV9, with 12 bases that match TRBD2. The CDR3 totals 17 residues. With V trimmed by 5 bases and J by 1 base, 6 bases remained unmatched. In germline, CDR1 is SGDLS, CDR2 YYNGEE. Together with reference TRBV9 and TRBJ2-2, the CDR3 gives the full variable domain: DSGVTQTPKHLITATGQRVTLRCSPRSGDLSVYWYQQSLDQGLQFLIQYYNGEERAKGNILERFSAQQFPDLHSELNLSSLELGDSALYFCASSGLAGRGNTGELFFGEGSRLTVL.

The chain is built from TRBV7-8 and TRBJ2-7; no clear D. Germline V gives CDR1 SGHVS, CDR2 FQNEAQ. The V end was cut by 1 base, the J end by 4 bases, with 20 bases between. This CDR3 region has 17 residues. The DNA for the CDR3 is TGTGCCAGCAGCTTAGGGCCCCTCCGGACGCCACCTTACGAGCAGTACTTC. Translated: CASSLGPLRTPPYEQYF.

The CDR3 region is CASSLRQGLAKNIQYF. CDR3 DNA sequence: TGTGCCAGCAGTCTTAGACAGGGACTAGCCAAAAACATTCAGTACTTC. This chain connects TRBV27 to TRBJ2-4; tentative D call: TRBD1 (7 bases). Trimming removed 5 bases from V and 0 bases from J, with 14 bases in between. The germline V gene encodes CDR1 MNHEY and CDR2 SMNVEV (reference sequence). This CDR3 is built from 16 residues.

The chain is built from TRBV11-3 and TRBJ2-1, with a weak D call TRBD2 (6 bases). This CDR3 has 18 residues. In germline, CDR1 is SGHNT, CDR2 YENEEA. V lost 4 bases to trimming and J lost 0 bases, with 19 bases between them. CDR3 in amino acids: CASSSQVGVGGSYNEQFF. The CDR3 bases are TGTGCCAGCAGCTCCCAAGTGGGGGTGGGGGGCTCCTACAATGAGCAGTTCTTC.

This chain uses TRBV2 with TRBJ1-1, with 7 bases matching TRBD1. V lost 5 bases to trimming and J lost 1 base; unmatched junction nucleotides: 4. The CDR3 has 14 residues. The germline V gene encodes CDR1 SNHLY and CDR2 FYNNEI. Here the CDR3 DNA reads TGTGCCAGCAGTCCAGGGGGACGGAACACTGAAGCTTTCTTT. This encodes CASSPGGRNTEAFF.

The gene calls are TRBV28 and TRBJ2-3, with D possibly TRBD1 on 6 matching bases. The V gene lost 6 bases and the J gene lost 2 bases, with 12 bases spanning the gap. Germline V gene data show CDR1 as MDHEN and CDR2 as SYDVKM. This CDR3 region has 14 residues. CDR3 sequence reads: CASSLDRNTDTQYF. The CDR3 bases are TGTGCCAGCAGCTTGGACAGAAACACAGATACGCAGTATTTT.

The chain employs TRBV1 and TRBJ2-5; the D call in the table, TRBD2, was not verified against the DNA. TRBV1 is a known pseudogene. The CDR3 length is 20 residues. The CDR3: CTSSQMISKRLAGFQETQYF. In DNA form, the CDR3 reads TGCACCAGCAGCCAAATGATCTCTAAACGACTAGCGGGATTCCAAGAGACCCAGTACTTC.

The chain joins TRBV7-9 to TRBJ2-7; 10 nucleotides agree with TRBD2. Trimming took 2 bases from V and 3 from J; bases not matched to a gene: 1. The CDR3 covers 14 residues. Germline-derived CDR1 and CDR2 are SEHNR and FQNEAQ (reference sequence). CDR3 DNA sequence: TGTGCCAGCAGCTTAAGCGGGAGGGGCTACGAGCAGTACTTC. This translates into CASSLSGRGYEQYF. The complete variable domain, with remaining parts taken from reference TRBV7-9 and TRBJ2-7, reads DTGVSQNPRHKITKRGQNVTFRCDPISEHNRLYWYRQTLGQGPEFLTYFQNEAQLEKSRLLSDRFSAERPKGSFSTLEIQRTEQGDSAMYLCASSLSGRGYEQYFGPGTRLTVT.